This T cell receptor (beta chain) was documented in a study of regulatory T cells in long-lasting Graves disease. Study background: Antithyroid drug exposure in newly diagnosed Graves' patients had lasted under 3 months.

Sample time point: newly diagnosed GD, antithyroid drugs for less than 3 months. The TCR library was made from RNA extracted from PBMCs. Libraries of TCR beta came from iRepertoire HTBI primers plus Arm-PCR of CDR3 regions. TCRdb independently ran MiXCR on the multiplex PCR reads; one entry per CDR3 protein. The sample consists of approximately 480,000 distinct CDR3 sequences, around 15% of them appearing once. Findings and caveats of the study: Segments TRBV28, TRBJ1-2 and TRBJ2-5 showed preferential usage in persistent disease. The number of shared public clonotypes was higher in persistent patients (about 3,000) than new patients (966).

V trimming: 3 bases; J trimming: 3 bases; junction bases outside the gene matches: 8. The CDR3 is 15 residues long. This clonotype was counted ten times or more. Its antigen remains unidentified. These data were also filed under a second study, of T cells in Graves' hyperthyroidism and ophthalmopathy. That paper states: In the blood, most expanded thyroid clonotypes above 0.001 appeared as well.

This sequence was found in a middle-aged man with Graves disease. The sequenced sample was peripheral blood mononuclear cells (PBMCs), obtained at new diagnosis, from a patient treated with antithyroid drugs. V usage is TRBV12-3 or TRBV12-4 and J usage is TRBJ2-7; 7 nucleotides match TRBD2. The chain's CDR3 is CASSFGGGSFYEQYF. The CDR3 DNA reads TGTGCCAGCAGTTTCGGCGGCGGGAGTTTCTACGAGCAGTACTTC.